This T cell receptor (beta chain) originates from a study of identical twins. MiXCR, applied by TCRdb to the 5' RACE reads, yields one record per CDR3 protein. The sample lists over 500,000 distinct CDR3 sequences, about 20% seen once, with roughly 0.91% in the top ten. V shed 5 bases and J 0 bases; nucleotides not matched to a gene: 6. The CDR3 totals 15 residues. The data were also submitted as part of a second study, on T cells expressing NK-cell markers.

This receptor was identified in a woman under 30 in good health. The chain carries TRBV12-3 or TRBV12-4 and TRBJ1-1, with 7 bases matching TRBD1. Specimen: CD4+ T cells sorted from blood. This chain's CDR3 is CASSRNRGLNTEAFF. CDR3 DNA sequence: TGTGCCAGCAGTAGGAACAGGGGCTTGAACACTGAAGCTTTCTTT.